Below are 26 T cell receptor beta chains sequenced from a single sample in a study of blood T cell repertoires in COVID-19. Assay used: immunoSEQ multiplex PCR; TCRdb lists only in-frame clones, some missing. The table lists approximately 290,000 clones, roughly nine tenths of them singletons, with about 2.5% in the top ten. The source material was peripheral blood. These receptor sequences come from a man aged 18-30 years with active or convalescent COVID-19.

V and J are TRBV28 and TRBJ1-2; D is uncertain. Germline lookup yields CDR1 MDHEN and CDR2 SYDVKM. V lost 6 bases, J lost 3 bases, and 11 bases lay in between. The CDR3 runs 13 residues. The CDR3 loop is CASRPTTDYGYTF. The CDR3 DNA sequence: TGTGCCAGCAGACCCACTACCGACTATGGCTACACCTTC.

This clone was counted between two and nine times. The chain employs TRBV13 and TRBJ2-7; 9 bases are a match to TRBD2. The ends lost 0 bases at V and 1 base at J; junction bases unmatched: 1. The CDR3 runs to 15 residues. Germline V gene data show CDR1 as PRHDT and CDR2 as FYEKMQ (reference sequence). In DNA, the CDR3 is TGTGCCAGCAGCTTAGGTCTAGCGGGATCCTACGAGCAGTACTTC. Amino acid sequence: CASSLGLAGSYEQYF.

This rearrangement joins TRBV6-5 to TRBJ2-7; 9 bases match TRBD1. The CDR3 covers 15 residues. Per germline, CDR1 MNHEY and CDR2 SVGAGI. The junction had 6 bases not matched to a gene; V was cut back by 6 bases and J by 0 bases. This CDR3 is CASRGQGPYSYEQYF. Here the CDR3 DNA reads TGTGCCAGCAGGGGACAGGGCCCCTACTCCTACGAGCAGTACTTC.

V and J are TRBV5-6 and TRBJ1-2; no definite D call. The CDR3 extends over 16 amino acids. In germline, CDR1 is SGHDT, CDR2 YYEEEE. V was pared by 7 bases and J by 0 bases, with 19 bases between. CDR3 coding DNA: TGTGCCAGCCATCAATTGCCGGGTCTCACTAACTATGGCTACACCTTC. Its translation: CASHQLPGLTNYGYTF.

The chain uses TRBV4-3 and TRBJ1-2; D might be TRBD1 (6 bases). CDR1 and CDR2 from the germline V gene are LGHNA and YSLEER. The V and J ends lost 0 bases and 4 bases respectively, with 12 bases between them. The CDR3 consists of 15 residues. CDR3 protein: CASSQDAGGLYGYTF. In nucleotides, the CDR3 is TGCGCCAGCAGCCAAGATGCGGGGGGCCTCTATGGCTACACCTTC.

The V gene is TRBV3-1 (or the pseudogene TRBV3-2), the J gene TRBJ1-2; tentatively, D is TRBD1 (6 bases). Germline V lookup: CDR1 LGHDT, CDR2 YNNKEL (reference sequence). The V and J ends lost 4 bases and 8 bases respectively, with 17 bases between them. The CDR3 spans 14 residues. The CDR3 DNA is TGTGCCAGCAGCCCTTCACAGGGCCACGAGGGCTACACCTTC. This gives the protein CASSPSQGHEGYTF.

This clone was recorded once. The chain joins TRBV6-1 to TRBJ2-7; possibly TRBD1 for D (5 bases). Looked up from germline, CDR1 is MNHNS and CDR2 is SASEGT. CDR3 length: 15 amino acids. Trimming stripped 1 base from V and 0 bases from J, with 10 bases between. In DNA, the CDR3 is TGTGCCAGCAGTGAAGGACCCAGGGACTCCTACGAGCAGTACTTC. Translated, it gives CASSEGPRDSYEQYF.

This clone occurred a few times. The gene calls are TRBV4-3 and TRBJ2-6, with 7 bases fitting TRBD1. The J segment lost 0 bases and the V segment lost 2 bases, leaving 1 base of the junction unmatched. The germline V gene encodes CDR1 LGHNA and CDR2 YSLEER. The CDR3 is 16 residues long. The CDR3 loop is CASSQRQGSGANVLTF. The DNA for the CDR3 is TGCGCCAGCAGCCAAAGACAGGGCTCTGGGGCCAACGTCCTGACTTTC.

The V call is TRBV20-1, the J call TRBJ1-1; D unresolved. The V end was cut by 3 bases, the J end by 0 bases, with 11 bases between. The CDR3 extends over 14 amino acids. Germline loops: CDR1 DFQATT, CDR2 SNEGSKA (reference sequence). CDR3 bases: TGCAGTGCTAGTGGGCAGTTAATGAACACTGAAGCTTTCTTT. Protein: CSASGQLMNTEAFF.

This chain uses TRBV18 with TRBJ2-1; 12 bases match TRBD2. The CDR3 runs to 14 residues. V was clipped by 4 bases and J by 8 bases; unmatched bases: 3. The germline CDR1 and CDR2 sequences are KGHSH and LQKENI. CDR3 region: CASSRLAGVYEQFF. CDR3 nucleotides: TGTGCCAGCTCACGACTAGCGGGAGTTTATGAGCAGTTCTTC.

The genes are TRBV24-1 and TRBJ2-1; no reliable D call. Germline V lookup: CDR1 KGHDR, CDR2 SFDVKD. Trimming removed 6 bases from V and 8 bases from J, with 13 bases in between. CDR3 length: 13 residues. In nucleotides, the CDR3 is TGTGCCACCAGTCTCTGGGCTGGCCATGAGCAGTTCTTC. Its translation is CATSLWAGHEQFF.

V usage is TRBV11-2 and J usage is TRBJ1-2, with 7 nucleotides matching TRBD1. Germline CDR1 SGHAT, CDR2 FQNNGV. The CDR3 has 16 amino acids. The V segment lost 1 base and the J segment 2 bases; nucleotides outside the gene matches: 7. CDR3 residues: CASSLVRGTANYGYTF. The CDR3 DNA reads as TGTGCCAGCAGCTTAGTCCGCGGGACAGCCAACTATGGCTACACCTTC. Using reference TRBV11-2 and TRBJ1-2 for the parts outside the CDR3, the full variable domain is EAGVAQSPRYKIIEKRQSVAFWCNPISGHATLYWYQQILGQGPKLLIQFQNNGVVDDSQLPKDRFSAERLKGVDSTLKIQPAKLEDSAVYLCASSLVRGTANYGYTFGSGTRLTVV.

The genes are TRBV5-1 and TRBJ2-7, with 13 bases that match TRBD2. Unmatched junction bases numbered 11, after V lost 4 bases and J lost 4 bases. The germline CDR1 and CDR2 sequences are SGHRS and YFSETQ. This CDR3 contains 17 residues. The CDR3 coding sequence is TGCGCCAGCAGCGGAAAGGGACCGGGACTAGCGGGGTACGAGCAGTACTTC. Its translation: CASSGKGPGLAGYEQYF. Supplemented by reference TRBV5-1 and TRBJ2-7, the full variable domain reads KAGVTQTPRYLIKTRGQQVTLSCSPISGHRSVSWYQQTPGQGLQFLFEYFSETQRNKGNFPGRFSGRQFSNSRSEMNVSTLELGDSALYLCASSGKGPGLAGYEQYFGPGTRLTVT.

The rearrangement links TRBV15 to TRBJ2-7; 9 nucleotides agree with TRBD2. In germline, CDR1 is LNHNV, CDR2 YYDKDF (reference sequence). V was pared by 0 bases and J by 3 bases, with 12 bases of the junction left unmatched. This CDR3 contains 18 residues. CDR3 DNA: TGTGCCACCAGCAGAGATAGGGAGTATAGCGGGAGTCTCTACGAGCAGTACTTC. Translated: CATSRDREYSGSLYEQYF.

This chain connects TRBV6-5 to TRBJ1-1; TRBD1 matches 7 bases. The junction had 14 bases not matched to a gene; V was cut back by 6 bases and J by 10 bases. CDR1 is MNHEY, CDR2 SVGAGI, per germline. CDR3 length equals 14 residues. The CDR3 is CASSVMDRPIGAFF. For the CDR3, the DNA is TGTGCCAGCAGCGTTATGGACAGGCCGATAGGAGCTTTCTTT.

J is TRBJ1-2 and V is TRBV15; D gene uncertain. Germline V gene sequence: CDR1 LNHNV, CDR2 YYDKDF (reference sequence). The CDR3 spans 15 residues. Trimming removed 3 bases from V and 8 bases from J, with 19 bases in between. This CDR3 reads CATSSLLTRTGGYTF. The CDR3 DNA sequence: TGTGCCACCAGCAGCCTATTGACTAGAACGGGAGGCTACACCTTC.

CDR3 sequence (DNA): TGTGCCAGCAGCGTAGGAGCCGCTTTCACAGATACGCAGTATTTT. Protein: CASSVGAAFTDTQYF. The chain carries TRBV9 and TRBJ2-3; no clear D gene. The ends were cut back, 0 bases at V and 2 bases at J, with 10 bases in the middle. The CDR3 is made up of 15 amino acids. The germline V gene has CDR1 SGDLS and CDR2 YYNGEE.

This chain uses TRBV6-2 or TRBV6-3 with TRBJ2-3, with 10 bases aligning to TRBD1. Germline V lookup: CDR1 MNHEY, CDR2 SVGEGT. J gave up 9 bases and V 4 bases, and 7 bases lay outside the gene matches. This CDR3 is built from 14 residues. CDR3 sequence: CASSLQPGQGTQYF. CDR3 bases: TGTGCCAGCAGTTTACAACCGGGACAGGGGACGCAGTATTTT.

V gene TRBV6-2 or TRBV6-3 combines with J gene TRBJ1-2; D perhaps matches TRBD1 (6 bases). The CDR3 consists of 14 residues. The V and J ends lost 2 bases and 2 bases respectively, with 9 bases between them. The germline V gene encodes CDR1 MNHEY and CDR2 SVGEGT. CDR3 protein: CASSYVDRNYGYTF. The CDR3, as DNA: TGTGCCAGCAGTTACGTCGACAGGAACTATGGCTACACCTTC.

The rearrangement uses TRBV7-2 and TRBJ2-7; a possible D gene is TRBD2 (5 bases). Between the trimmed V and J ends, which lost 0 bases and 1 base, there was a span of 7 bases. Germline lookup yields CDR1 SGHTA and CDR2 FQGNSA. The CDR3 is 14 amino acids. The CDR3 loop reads CASSLAWESYEQYF. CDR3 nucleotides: TGTGCCAGCAGCTTAGCGTGGGAGTCCTACGAGCAGTACTTC.

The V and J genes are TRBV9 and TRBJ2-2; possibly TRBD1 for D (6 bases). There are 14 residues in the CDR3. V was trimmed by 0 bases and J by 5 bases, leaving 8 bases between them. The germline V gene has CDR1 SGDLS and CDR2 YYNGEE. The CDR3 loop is CASSVGGTTGELFF. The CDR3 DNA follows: TGTGCCAGCAGCGTAGGAGGGACAACCGGGGAGCTGTTTTTT. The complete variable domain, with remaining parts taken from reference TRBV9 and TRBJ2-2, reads DSGVTQTPKHLITATGQRVTLRCSPRSGDLSVYWYQQSLDQGLQFLIQYYNGEERAKGNILERFSAQQFPDLHSELNLSSLELGDSALYFCASSVGGTTGELFFGEGSRLTVL.

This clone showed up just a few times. CDR3 coding DNA: TGTGCCAGCTCATACGACAGGTCGGCTAACTATGGCTACACCTTC. The encoded protein is CASSYDRSANYGYTF. The chain couples TRBV18 to TRBJ1-2; D might be TRBD1 (6 bases). The CDR3 sequence is 15 residues long. Germline CDR1 and CDR2: KGHSH and LQKENI. The germline V and J ends were trimmed by 5 bases and 0 bases, with 13 bases remaining between them.

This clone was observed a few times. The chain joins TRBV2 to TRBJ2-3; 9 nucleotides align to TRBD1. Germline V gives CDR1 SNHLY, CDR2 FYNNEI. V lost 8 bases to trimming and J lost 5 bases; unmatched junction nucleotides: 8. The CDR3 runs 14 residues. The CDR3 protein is CASSIRDREDTQYF. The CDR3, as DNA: TGTGCCAGCTCTATAAGGGACAGGGAAGATACGCAGTATTTT.

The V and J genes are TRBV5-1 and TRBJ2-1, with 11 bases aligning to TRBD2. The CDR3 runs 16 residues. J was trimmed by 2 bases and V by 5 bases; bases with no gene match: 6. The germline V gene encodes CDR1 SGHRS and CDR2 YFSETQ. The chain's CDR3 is CASSLAGGRAYNEQFF. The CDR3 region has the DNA TGCGCCAGCAGTCTAGCGGGAGGACGCGCCTACAATGAGCAGTTCTTC.

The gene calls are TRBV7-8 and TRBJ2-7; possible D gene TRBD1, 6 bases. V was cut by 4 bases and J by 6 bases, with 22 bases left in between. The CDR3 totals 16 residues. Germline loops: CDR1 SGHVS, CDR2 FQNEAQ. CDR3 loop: CASSYLPGVSGSEQYF. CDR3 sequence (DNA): TGTGCCAGCAGCTACCTCCCAGGGGTATCTGGGAGCGAGCAGTACTTC.

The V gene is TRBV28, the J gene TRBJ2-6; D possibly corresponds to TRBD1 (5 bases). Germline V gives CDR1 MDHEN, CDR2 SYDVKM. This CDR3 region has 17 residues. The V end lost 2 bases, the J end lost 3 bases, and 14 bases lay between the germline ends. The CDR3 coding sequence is TGTGCCAGCAGTTTAAGGTTCCAGGGCTTTGGGGCCAACGTCCTGACTTTC. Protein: CASSLRFQGFGANVLTF.